This T cell receptor (beta chain) was retrieved from a study of radiotherapy plus CTLA-4 blockade in lung cancer. TCRdb keeps only in-frame clones here, not all; method: immunoSEQ multiplex PCR. This table has fewer than 55,000 clones, approximately 85% appearing once. Germline loops: CDR1 MNHEY, CDR2 SMNVEV (reference sequence). V was pared by 3 bases and J by 2 bases, with 14 bases between. The CDR3 length is 16 residues. V is TRBV27 and J is TRBJ1-5; tentatively, D is TRBD1 (5 bases). This TCR came from a human donor with non-small cell lung cancer whose response to radiotherapy plus ipilimumab could not be evaluated. The sample was peripheral blood, taken from a patient treated with radiotherapy plus ipilimumab. For the CDR3, the DNA is TGTGCCAGCAGTTTTCAGGGATTTCGAGGCAATCAGCCCCAGCATTTT. Translating it yields CASSFQGFRGNQPQHF.